This T cell receptor beta chain was profiled in a study of CD8 T cells in acute hepatitis C reinfection. Notes on the study in general: A V04-02/J02-02 clonotype was among approximately twelve public ones, independent of outcome. CDR3 sequences shared with other epitopes were rare. All groups preferentially used TRBV04 and TRBV06, which was not due to overrepresentation in the naive pool. Chronically infected subjects had no follow-up NS3-1073 repertoires.

Trimming removed 6 bases from V and 8 bases from J; junction bases left unmatched: 10. This CDR3 region has 15 residues. CDR1 is MNHEY and CDR2 is SMNVEV in the germline V gene (reference sequence). Some clones are missing from TCRdb's copy, which holds only in-frame ones; the method was immunoSEQ multiplex PCR. The data hold over 950 clones, with about 60% observed a single time. Time point indicated: at least 347 days after estimated infection, following spontaneous clearance. No in vitro expansion preceded sequencing of these hepatitis C virus-specific cells, which were studied ex vivo. HCV-specific T cells were marked by tetramer with the NS3 1073-1081 peptide.

The source material was HCV NS3-1073 tetramer-sorted CD8+ T cells from PBMCs, sampled at follow-up. The chain has TRBV27 and TRBJ1-4; 9 bases line up with TRBD1. This receptor was taken from a man aged 35 to 55 who spontaneously cleared hepatitis C infection. The DNA for the CDR3 is TGTGCCAGCAGGGAAACAGGGGGCGCTTGGGAAAAACTGTTTTTT. It encodes CASRETGGAWEKLFF.